This T cell receptor beta chain is from a study of CD8 T cells in ankylosing spondylitis. In TCRdb, the 5' RACE reads were re-called with MiXCR into one record per CDR3 protein. This table holds 300,000 to 350,000 distinct CDR3 sequences, under 25% found once. Sequences were obtained from blood, either unsorted or a sorted T cell fraction (not recorded which). This TCR was recovered from a female donor with ankylosing spondylitis or in good health (not recorded which).

CDR3 DNA sequence: TGTGCCAGCAGTCCGACAGGGGTAGTATCTGGGGCCAACGTCCTGACTTTC. This sequence encodes CASSPTGVVSGANVLTF. The chain is built from TRBV27 and TRBJ2-6; TRBD1 aligns across 8 bases. The junction had 7 bases not matched to a gene; V was cut back by 5 bases and J by 1 base. Germline assignment: CDR1 MNHEY and CDR2 SMNVEV (reference sequence). This CDR3 contains 17 residues.